This T cell receptor beta chain was identified during a study of CD8 T cells in Susac syndrome. Sequencing targeted TCR beta in T cells from blood (CD8+ and CD4+). Germline CDR1 and CDR2: SGHVS and FQNEAQ. With 5 bases clipped from V and 2 bases from J, the junction kept 8 bases outside the gene matches. The CDR3 spans 15 residues. RNA in amounts of roughly 0.5 to 1 ug was reverse transcribed with random hexamers. Multiplex PCR with immunoSEQ amplified the TCR beta CDR3 across 54 Vbeta and 13 Jbeta. TCRdb re-called the immunoSEQ multiplex PCR reads with MiXCR, one entry per CDR3 protein. The repertoire holds tens of thousands of distinct CDR3 sequences, 94% seen once, with less than 0.3% in the top ten.

The V and J genes are TRBV7-8 and TRBJ1-2, with 7 bases fitting TRBD1. This clonotype originated in a human donor in good health. The sequenced sample consisted of CD8+ T cells from PBMCs. CDR3 in amino acids: CASSRGQYLNYGYTF. In DNA form, the CDR3 reads TGTGCCAGCAGCCGGGGACAGTACCTAAACTATGGCTACACCTTC.